Below, 19 T cell receptor beta chains from the same sample are listed, as sequenced in a study of T cell repertoires in cytomegalovirus infection. TCRdb called the reads again in MiXCR, with one record for every CDR3 protein. The table lists roughly 700,000 distinct CDR3 sequences, around 30% of them singletons. No antigens are known for them. Sequenced material: cultured PBMCs, taken from culture after CMV antigen stimulation. The source is a human donor in good health (CMV status not recorded). Some clones in this sample may be carry-over from other donors' samples.

In its sample, this clonotype was seen many times. The genes are TRBV11-2 and TRBJ2-3; 10 bases are shared with TRBD2. V was clipped by 5 bases and J by 4 bases; unmatched bases: 6. This CDR3 has 15 residues. CDR1 and CDR2 (germline): SGHAT, FQNNGV. This CDR3 is CASSLAGANSDTQYF. Here the CDR3 DNA reads TGTGCCAGCAGCCTAGCGGGAGCAAATTCAGATACGCAGTATTTT.

A remark on this clonotype: This may come from a read error, since a much larger clone is one base off. This sequence joins TRBV7-2 and TRBJ2-1; D remains unclear. V was trimmed by 2 bases and J by 0 bases, leaving 8 bases between them. The CDR3 totals 15 residues. From germline, CDR1 is SGHTA and CDR2 FQGNSA. In nucleotides, the CDR3 is TGTGCCAGCAGCTTAAGGAAGAGCTCCTACAATGAGCAGTTCTTC. This translates into CASSLRKSSYNEQFF.

Only a few counts were recorded for this clonotype. The V call is TRBV18, the J call TRBJ2-7, with 10 bases identical to TRBD1. Trimming removed 3 bases from V and 7 bases from J; junction bases left unmatched: 6. The CDR3 is 14 amino acids. Germline CDR1 is KGHSH and CDR2 is LQKENI. The CDR3, as DNA: TGTGCCAGCTCACCGTATGGGACAGGGGAAGAGCAGTACTTC. Protein: CASSPYGTGEEQYF.

This clonotype was picked up a small number of times. The chain uses TRBV6-6 and TRBJ1-5, with 7 positions matching TRBD1. CDR1 is MNHNY, CDR2 SVGAGI, per germline (reference sequence). With 2 bases clipped from V and 3 bases from J, the junction kept 10 bases outside the gene matches. The length of the CDR3 is 17 residues. This CDR3 is CASSYALSEGANQPQHF. The CDR3 nucleotides read TGTGCCAGCAGTTACGCACTATCAGAGGGGGCCAATCAGCCCCAGCATTTT.

This clonotype came up a few times. The genes are TRBV7-2 and TRBJ1-5; D gene uncertain. CDR1 and CDR2 (germline): SGHTA, FQGNSA. The V end was cut by 2 bases, the J end by 0 bases, with 11 bases between. This CDR3 contains 16 residues. The CDR3 region is CASSLRPVYSNQPQHF. For the CDR3, the DNA is TGTGCCAGCAGCTTAAGGCCCGTCTATAGCAATCAGCCCCAGCATTTT.

This clonotype has at least ten counts. The rearrangement uses TRBV6-2 or TRBV6-3 and TRBJ1-1; D might be TRBD1 (5 bases). CDR1 is MNHEY, CDR2 SVGEGT, per germline. This CDR3 is 13 amino acids long. V was cut by 8 bases and J by 3 bases, with 13 bases left in between. The CDR3 DNA follows: TGTGCCAGCTCTTCAACGGGGCACACTGAAGCTTTCTTT. Translating gives CASSSTGHTEAFF.

The gene calls are TRBV7-9 and TRBJ2-7; D perhaps matches TRBD1 (6 bases). The CDR3 runs to 15 residues. Trimming cost V 3 bases and J 7 bases, with 19 bases left between them. CDR1 and CDR2 from the germline V gene are SEHNR and FQNEAQ (reference sequence). CDR3 nucleotide sequence: TGTGCCAGCAGCTTTGACCGGGACAACCTTTGGGAGCAGTACTTC. As protein: CASSFDRDNLWEQYF.

V and J are TRBV27 and TRBJ1-4; D not certain. Trimming took 5 bases from V and 5 from J, leaving 21 bases between them. CDR3 size: 17 residues. CDR1 and CDR2 from the germline V gene are MNHEY and SMNVEV (reference sequence). CDR3 loop: CASSLRLWAGGNEKLFF. The CDR3 coding sequence is TGTGCCAGCAGTCTTCGGCTGTGGGCTGGAGGCAATGAAAAACTGTTTTTT.

The chain carries TRBV11-2 and TRBJ2-1; 13 nucleotides align to TRBD2. CDR1 is SGHAT and CDR2 is FQNNGV in the germline V gene. The CDR3 loop spans 15 amino acids. The V gene end was trimmed by 4 bases and the J gene end by 8 bases; junction bases not matched to a gene: 5. The CDR3 DNA sequence: TGTGCCAGCAGCTCTCGGACTAGCGGGAGCCATGAGCAGTTCTTC. The encoded protein is CASSSRTSGSHEQFF.

This clonotype was counted between two and nine times. The chain combines TRBV11-2 with TRBJ1-6; D possibly corresponds to TRBD1 (5 bases). The V gene lost 4 bases and the J gene lost 0 bases, with 7 bases spanning the gap. CDR1 is SGHAT and CDR2 is FQNNGV in the germline V gene. This CDR3 has 15 residues. The CDR3 sequence: CASSSDSSYNSPLHF. The DNA for the CDR3 is TGTGCCAGCAGCTCAGACAGCTCCTATAATTCACCCCTCCACTTT. Drawing the rest from reference TRBV11-2 and TRBJ1-6, the complete variable domain is EAGVAQSPRYKIIEKRQSVAFWCNPISGHATLYWYQQILGQGPKLLIQFQNNGVVDDSQLPKDRFSAERLKGVDSTLKIQPAKLEDSAVYLCASSSDSSYNSPLHFGNGTRLTVT.

The chain couples TRBV10-3 to TRBJ1-2, with 9 bases fitting TRBD1. The ends lost 9 bases at V and 3 bases at J; junction bases unmatched: 5. The CDR3 is 13 residues long. CDR1 is ENHRY, CDR2 SYGVKD, per germline. The CDR3: CAIGRQGDYGYTF. The CDR3 region has the DNA TGTGCCATTGGGAGACAGGGGGACTATGGCTACACCTTC.

The chain recombines TRBV4-1 with TRBJ2-3, with D possibly matching TRBD1 (6 bases). CDR3 length: 16 residues. Trimming stripped 4 bases from V and 0 bases from J, with 14 bases between. Per germline, CDR1 MGHRA and CDR2 YSYEKL. The CDR3 nucleotides are TGCGCCAGCAGCCGCCTGCCAGGGGCTAGCACAGATACGCAGTATTTT. It translates to CASSRLPGASTDTQYF.

This clonotype was counted many times. V gene TRBV7-2 combines with J gene TRBJ2-5; D remains unclear. The germline CDR1 and CDR2 sequences are SGHTA and FQGNSA. V lost 0 bases and J lost 9, with 8 bases in between. The CDR3 is made up of 12 amino acids. The CDR3 nucleotides are TGTGCCAGCAGCTTAGCAACGAGTTCCCAGTACTTC. This codes for CASSLATSSQYF.

Remarks on this clonotype: A clone one base away is much larger, so this may be a read error. The rearrangement uses TRBV7-6 and TRBJ1-1; D may be TRBD1 (5 bases). This CDR3 is 14 amino acids long. The germline gives CDR1 SGHVS, CDR2 FNYEAQ. Trimming removed 1 base from V and 6 bases from J, with 12 bases in between. CDR3 nucleotides: TGTGCCAGCAGCTTAGTAGCGGGGGACGCTGAAGCTTTCTTT. This sequence encodes CASSLVAGDAEAFF.

CDR3 residues: CASRDRAEKLFF. The CDR3 bases are TGTGCCAGCAGAGACAGGGCCGAAAAACTGTTTTTT. The chain employs TRBV7-6 and TRBJ1-4; the match to TRBD1 covers 7 bases. Unmatched junction bases numbered 3, after V lost 6 bases and J lost 8 bases. There are 12 residues in the CDR3. CDR1 and CDR2 (germline): SGHVS, FNYEAQ. Full variable domain (missing parts from reference TRBV7-6 and TRBJ1-4): GAGVSQSPRYKVTKRGQDVALRCDPISGHVSLYWYRQALGQGPEFLTYFNYEAQQDKSGLPNDRFSAERPEGSISTLTIQRTEQRDSAMYRCASRDRAEKLFFGSGTQLSVL.

This clonotype was picked up a small number of times. CDR3 amino acids: CASSYTEGAIEQYF. The CDR3 DNA follows: TGTGCCAGCAGTTACACCGAGGGGGCTATCGAGCAGTACTTC. This sequence joins TRBV6-2 or TRBV6-3 and TRBJ2-7; TRBD1 agrees at 7 bases. The CDR3 is 14 amino acids. The V gene end was trimmed by 2 bases and the J gene end by 6 bases; junction bases not matched to a gene: 7. Germline CDR1 is MNHEY and CDR2 is SVGEGT.

This sequence joins TRBV24-1 and TRBJ2-2, with D unclear. With 3 bases removed from V and 1 base from J, the gap between germline ends came to 11 bases. The CDR3 consists of 16 residues. CDR1 KGHDR and CDR2 SFDVKD come from the germline V gene. Here the CDR3 DNA reads TGTGCCACCAGTGATCCACTTATAGAGAACACCGGGGAGCTGTTTTTT. Translation gives CATSDPLIENTGELFF.

The chain uses TRBV2 and TRBJ1-2, with D possibly TRBD1 on 5 matching bases. The CDR3 is 14 amino acids. CDR1 and CDR2 from the germline V gene are SNHLY and FYNNEI. V was clipped by 6 bases and J by 4 bases, with 15 bases between them. CDR3: CASRYDSSFYGYTF. The CDR3 DNA sequence: TGTGCCAGCAGATACGACAGTTCCTTCTATGGCTACACCTTC.

The CDR3 loop reads CSASSGGRTWDTQYF. The CDR3 bases are TGCAGTGCTAGTAGCGGGGGGAGGACGTGGGATACGCAGTATTTT. The chain is built from TRBV20-1 and TRBJ2-3; 10 positions match TRBD2. Germline CDR1 is DFQATT and CDR2 is SNEGSKA (reference sequence). The CDR3 runs to 15 residues. Trimming at V came to 3 bases and at J to 6 bases, leaving 9 bases not matched to a gene.